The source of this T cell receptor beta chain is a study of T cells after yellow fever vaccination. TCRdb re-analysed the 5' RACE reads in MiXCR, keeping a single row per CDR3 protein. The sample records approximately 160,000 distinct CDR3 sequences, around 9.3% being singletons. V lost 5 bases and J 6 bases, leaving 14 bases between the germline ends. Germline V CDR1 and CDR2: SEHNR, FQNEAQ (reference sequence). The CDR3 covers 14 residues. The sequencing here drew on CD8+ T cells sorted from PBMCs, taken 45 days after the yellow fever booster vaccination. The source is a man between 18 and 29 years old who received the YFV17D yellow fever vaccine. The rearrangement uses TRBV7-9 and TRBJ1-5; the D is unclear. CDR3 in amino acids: CASSREMPGQPQHF. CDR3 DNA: TGTGCCAGCAGCCGGGAGATGCCCGGTCAGCCCCAGCATTTT.